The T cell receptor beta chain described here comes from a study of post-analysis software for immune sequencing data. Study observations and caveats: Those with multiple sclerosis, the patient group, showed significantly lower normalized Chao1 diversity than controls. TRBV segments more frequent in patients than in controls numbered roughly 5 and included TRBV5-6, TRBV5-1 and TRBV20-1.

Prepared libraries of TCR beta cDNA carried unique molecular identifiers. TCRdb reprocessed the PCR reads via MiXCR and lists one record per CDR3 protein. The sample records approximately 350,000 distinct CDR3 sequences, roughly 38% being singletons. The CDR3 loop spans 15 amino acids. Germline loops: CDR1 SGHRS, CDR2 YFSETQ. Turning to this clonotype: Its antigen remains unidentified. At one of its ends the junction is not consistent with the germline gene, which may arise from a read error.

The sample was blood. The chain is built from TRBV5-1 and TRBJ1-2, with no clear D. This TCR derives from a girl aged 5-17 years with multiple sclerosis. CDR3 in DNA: TGCGCCAGCGGCTTGGACCCAGGTCAAGGCTATGGCTACACCTTC. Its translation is CASGLDPGQGYGYTF.